The present TCR beta chain was sequenced within a study of shared clonotypes between healthy human individuals. The length of the CDR3 is 14 residues. Germline values: CDR1 GTSNPN, CDR2 SVGIG (reference sequence). Trimming took 3 bases from V and 8 from J; bases not matched to a gene: 11. Repertoires were generated with immunoSEQ multiplex PCR, while TCRdb's copy carries only in-frame clones and drops some. The sample shows roughly 450,000 clones, 70% to 80% of them seen only once. The chain employs TRBV30 and TRBJ1-1, with 8 bases matching TRBD1. Input material: PBMCs. The TCR comes from a woman in her forties in good health. Some clones in this sample may be carry-over from other donors' samples. The CDR3 reads CAWSPGQGPSEAFF. CDR3 coding DNA: TGTGCCTGGAGCCCAGGACAGGGCCCGTCAGAAGCTTTCTTT. The complete variable domain, with remaining parts taken from reference TRBV30 and TRBJ1-1, reads SQTIHQWPATLVQPVGSPLSLECTVEGTSNPNLYWYRQAAGRGLQLLFYSVGIGQISSEVPQNLSASRPQDRQFILSSKKLLLSDSGFYLCAWSPGQGPSEAFFGQGTRLTVV.